This T cell receptor beta chain was observed in a study of cytomegalovirus exposure and HLA in healthy donors. Study-wide results and caveats: Presence/absence analyses supposed approximately even sequencing depth among donors.

PCR amplification relied on 60 Vbeta primers (plus 13 Jbeta primers). The data were produced by immunoSEQ multiplex PCR, yet TCRdb's version contains in-frame clones alone and is incomplete. The sample includes 65,000 or so clones, approximately 78% of them seen just once. The length of the CDR3 is 15 residues. V gave up 0 bases and J gave up 1 base, with 9 bases separating them. From germline, CDR1 is MGHRA and CDR2 YSYEKL. As for this clone: Its cognate antigen is unknown.

The sequenced sample consisted of PBMCs. The chain has TRBV4-1 and TRBJ1-1, with TRBD1 as a possible D gene (5 bases). The TCR originated in a girl under 18 in good health and CMV-seropositive. The DNA for the CDR3 is TGCGCCAGCAGCCAAGAGAAACAGGAGAACACTGAAGCTTTCTTT. It is translated as CASSQEKQENTEAFF.